The next 18 T cell receptor beta chains were all read from a single sample in a study of early T cells in non-severe SARS-CoV-2 infection. TCRdb used MiXCR to reprocess the 5' RACE reads, holding one entry per CDR3 protein. The sample includes some 81,000 distinct CDR3 sequences, 15% to 20% of them seen just once. The sample consisted of whole blood. These receptors were collected from an adult who was a healthcare worker with PCR-confirmed SARS-CoV-2 infection or an uninfected control (not recorded which).

The chain has TRBV5-6 and TRBJ2-7, with 7 bases that match TRBD1. Germline lookup yields CDR1 SGHDT and CDR2 YYEEEE. The length of the CDR3 is 14 residues. J was trimmed by 2 bases and V by 4 bases; bases with no gene match: 6. The CDR3 DNA is TGTGCCAGCAGCATGGGGACAGTTACCTACGAGCAGTACTTC. It translates to CASSMGTVTYEQYF.

The rearrangement joins TRBV28 to TRBJ2-7; D gene unclear. The CDR3 runs 14 residues. The germline V gene encodes CDR1 MDHEN and CDR2 SYDVKM. Trimming removed 7 bases from V and 9 bases from J, with 22 bases in between. CDR3 bases: TGTGCCAGCATACCCTCGGCACTCGCCGACCGGCAGTACTTC. Amino acid sequence: CASIPSALADRQYF.

The V and J genes are TRBV29-1 and TRBJ2-3; 9 nucleotides match TRBD2. The CDR3 loop spans 14 amino acids. Trimming took 8 bases from V and 6 from J; bases not matched to a gene: 12. CDR1 and CDR2 from the germline V gene are SQVTM and ANQGSEA. The CDR3 region is CSFAGSGSGDTQYF. In DNA form, the CDR3 reads TGCAGCTTCGCAGGTAGCGGGAGTGGGGATACGCAGTATTTT.

The chain joins TRBV9 to TRBJ2-3; TRBD2 might be the D (6 bases). Germline V gene sequence: CDR1 SGDLS, CDR2 YYNGEE. The V end was cut by 4 bases, the J end by 1 base, with 19 bases between. The CDR3 sequence is 17 residues long. The CDR3 is CASSPVGGLTGTDTQYF. In DNA form, the CDR3 reads TGTGCCAGCAGCCCCGTGGGGGGTCTCACGGGCACAGATACGCAGTATTTT.

The chain joins TRBV11-3 to TRBJ2-3; D unclear. Trimming stripped 5 bases from V and 4 bases from J, with 16 bases between. The germline V gene has CDR1 SGHNT and CDR2 YENEEA. The CDR3 has 15 residues. The CDR3 loop reads CASSPPVVGADTQYF. Written as DNA, the CDR3 is TGTGCCAGCAGCCCGCCTGTGGTCGGTGCAGATACGCAGTATTTT. The full variable domain, its missing parts supplied by reference TRBV11-3 and TRBJ2-3, is EAGVVQSPRYKIIEKKQPVAFWCNPISGHNTLYWYLQNLGQGPELLIRYENEEAVDDSQLPKDRFSAERLKGVDSTLKIQPAELGDSAVYLCASSPPVVGADTQYFGPGTRLTVL.

The V gene is TRBV19, the J gene TRBJ2-1; 7 bases match TRBD2. V lost 6 bases and J lost 0; bases outside the gene matches: 8. Germline V gene lookup returns CDR1 LNHDA and CDR2 SQIVND (reference sequence). The CDR3 consists of 16 residues. The CDR3 nucleotides are TGTGCCAGTAGCCCATACGGGGGGAGCTCCTACAATGAGCAGTTCTTC. It codes for CASSPYGGSSYNEQFF.

The gene calls are TRBV3-1 and TRBJ2-3; possibly TRBD1 or TRBD2 for D (6 bases each). The CDR3 is 15 residues long. V lost 3 bases and J 2 bases, leaving 12 bases between the germline ends. Germline V CDR1 and CDR2: LGHDT, YNNKEL (reference sequence). CDR3 DNA: TGTGCCAGCAGCCACCCCCGGGGGCCCACAGATACGCAGTATTTT. This gives the protein CASSHPRGPTDTQYF.

The V call is TRBV2, the J call TRBJ2-3, with D tentatively TRBD1 (5 bases). The V and J ends lost 4 bases and 5 bases respectively, with 13 bases between them. Germline values: CDR1 SNHLY, CDR2 FYNNEI. This CDR3 comprises 14 residues. CDR3 sequence: CASSGPGKGDTQYF. CDR3 DNA: TGTGCCAGCAGTGGCCCAGGGAAGGGAGATACGCAGTATTTT.

The chain combines TRBV29-1 with TRBJ2-6; D unresolved. CDR3 length equals 13 residues. Trimming cost V 3 bases and J 0 bases, with 3 bases left between them. CDR1 and CDR2 (germline): SQVTM, ANQGSEA. CDR3 DNA sequence: TGCAGCGTTGATGGCTCTGGGGCCAACGTCCTGACTTTC. Translated: CSVDGSGANVLTF.

The V call is TRBV25-1, the J call TRBJ1-6; 9 bases fit TRBD1. The CDR3 runs to 14 residues. In germline, CDR1 is MGHDK, CDR2 SYGVNS. V shed 6 bases, J shed 7 bases, and the junction held 4 bases outside the gene matches. The CDR3 here is CASSWDRVNSPLHF. Here the CDR3 DNA reads TGTGCCAGCAGCTGGGACAGGGTCAATTCACCCCTCCACTTT.

This clonotype was counted a few times. The rearrangement joins TRBV27 to TRBJ2-7; possibly TRBD2 for D (5 bases). V gave up 8 bases and J gave up 5 bases, with 16 bases separating them. Germline assignment: CDR1 MNHEY and CDR2 SMNVEV (reference sequence). The CDR3 totals 13 residues. Here the CDR3 DNA reads TGTGCCAGCGGAAGAGGGAGTATCCACGAGCAGTACTTC. Translation gives CASGRGSIHEQYF.

V is TRBV15 and J is TRBJ2-1; the D gene is possibly TRBD1 (6 bases). Germline values: CDR1 LNHNV, CDR2 YYDKDF (reference sequence). The V end lost 0 bases, the J end lost 9 bases, and 18 bases lay between the germline ends. The CDR3 totals 16 residues. The CDR3 sequence: CATSRDEQGSWGEQFF. The CDR3 bases are TGTGCCACCAGCAGAGATGAACAGGGAAGTTGGGGTGAGCAGTTCTTC.

The chain carries TRBV5-4 and TRBJ2-1; tentative D call: TRBD2 (6 bases). The CDR3 has 16 amino acids. Trimming took off 5 bases at V and 2 bases at J, with 17 bases between the two ends. Looked up from germline, CDR1 is SGHNT and CDR2 is YYREEE (reference sequence). This CDR3 is CASRHHGSITYNEQFF. The CDR3 nucleotides are TGTGCCAGCAGACATCACGGGAGTATCACCTACAATGAGCAGTTCTTC.

Only a few counts were recorded for this clonotype. V gene TRBV24-1 combines with J gene TRBJ2-1; 12 bases are a match to TRBD1. Trimming cost V 6 bases and J 8 bases; bases outside gene matches: 7. The germline V gene encodes CDR1 KGHDR and CDR2 SFDVKD. The CDR3 has 15 amino acids. The CDR3 loop is CATSPGTGGRDEQFF. For the CDR3, the DNA is TGTGCCACCAGTCCCGGGACAGGGGGCCGGGATGAGCAGTTCTTC.

This clonotype was seen only a few times. The rearrangement joins TRBV11-2 to TRBJ2-5; the D gene is possibly TRBD1 (7 bases). CDR3 length: 16 residues. Per germline, CDR1 SGHAT and CDR2 FQNNGV. Between the trimmed V and J ends, which lost 5 bases and 2 bases, there was a span of 18 bases. CDR3 DNA sequence: TGTGCCAGCAGCCAGGGGGGAGCGGTTCAACAAGAGACCCAGTACTTC. It specifies CASSQGGAVQQETQYF.

V usage is TRBV7-9 and J usage is TRBJ2-3; maybe TRBD2 (6 bases). Germline V gene data show CDR1 as SEHNR and CDR2 as FQNEAQ (reference sequence). Trimming took off 4 bases at V and 4 bases at J, with 15 bases between the two ends. The CDR3 is made up of 15 amino acids. The CDR3 here is CASSSTGSTPDTQYF. The CDR3 region has the DNA TGTGCCAGCAGCTCCACCGGGAGCACCCCAGATACGCAGTATTTT.

The V and J genes are TRBV12-3 or TRBV12-4 and TRBJ1-2; the D is unclear. This CDR3 has 13 amino acids. V shed 4 bases and J shed 6 bases, with 12 bases lying between them. The CDR3 here is CASSSVVLNGYTF. The DNA for the CDR3 is TGTGCCAGCAGTTCGGTGGTTCTTAATGGCTACACCTTC.

This clonotype was recorded a few times. The gene calls are TRBV15 and TRBJ1-1; TRBD1 aligns across 8 bases. The CDR3 is 13 residues long. CDR1 is LNHNV, CDR2 YYDKDF, per germline (reference sequence). V shed 8 bases and J 2 bases; nucleotides not matched to a gene: 4. Here the CDR3 DNA reads TGTGCCACCTACGACAGGGGAAACACTGAAGCTTTCTTT. Translating gives CATYDRGNTEAFF. Full variable domain (rest looked up from reference TRBV15 and TRBJ1-1): DAMVIQNPRYQVTQFGKPVTLSCSQTLNHNVMYWYQQKSSQAPKLLFHYYDKDFNNEADTPDNFQSRRPNTSFCFLDIRSPGLGDTAMYLCATYDRGNTEAFFGQGTRLTVV.